This is a list of T cell receptor beta chains from one sample in a study of regulatory T cells in long-lasting Graves disease. TCRdb itself ran the multiplex PCR reads through MiXCR, one entry per CDR3 protein. This table has around 430,000 distinct CDR3 sequences, about 20% appearing once. Sequencing used peripheral blood mononuclear cells (PBMCs), obtained when the disease was refractory, from a patient treated with antithyroid drugs. The receptor source for this set is a female donor with Graves disease. CDR3s include the opening cysteine and the closing phenylalanine or tryptophan. The D gene is left open where the match is weak. Clone size, where shown, is once, few, many, or a class for clones that have expanded.

many,TRBJ1-4,TRBV10-3,.,TGTGCCATCAGAGGGGGGGAAGCAACTAATGAAAAACTGTTTTTT,CAIRGGEATNEKLFF
few,TRBJ2-7,TRBV20-1,TRBD1,TGCAGTGCTAATTCGGGACAGGGGGTGATTGGCTACGAGCAGTACTTC,CSANSGQGVIGYEQYF
few,TRBJ2-7,TRBV20-1,TRBD2,TGCAGTGCCCCTGACCCAGCGGGAGGACCCTACGAGCAGTACTTC,CSAPDPAGGPYEQYF
few,TRBJ1-4,TRBV19,TRBD1,TGTGCCAGTAGTAAGCTACAGGGGGCAGGGAATGAAAAACTGTTTTTT,CASSKLQGAGNEKLFF
few,TRBJ2-5,TRBV5-1,TRBD2,TGCGCCAGCAGCTTAGGGGGGACTAGCACTCAAGAGACCCAGTACTTC,CASSLGGTSTQETQYF
few,TRBJ1-2,TRBV3-1,.,TGTGCCAGCAGCCAAGATGCACGGGTCTATGGCTACACCTTC,CASSQDARVYGYTF
few,TRBJ1-4,TRBV5-1,.,TGCGCCAGCAGCCGGGTCTTAGGAGAAAAACTGTTTTTT,CASSRVLGEKLFF
few,TRBJ1-1,TRBV4-2,.,TGTGCCAGCAGCCAAGTGGTCCTGAACACTGAAGCTTTCTTT,CASSQVVLNTEAFF
.,TRBJ2-7,TRBV30,TRBD1,TGTGCCTGGAGAGGACAGGGTTTCGAGCAGTACTTC,CAWRGQGFEQYF
many,TRBJ1-2,TRBV20-1,TRBD1,TGCAGTGCTTGGCCACGGGACAGGGGTGTCTACACCTTC,CSAWPRDRGVYTF
.,TRBJ1-2,TRBV12-3/TRBV12-4,.,TGTGCCAGCAGTTTAAGGACCCTCCCGCATGACTACACCTTC,CASSLRTLPHDYTF
.,TRBJ2-2,TRBV10-3,TRBD2,TGTGCCATCGCGGGACTAGCGGACACCGGGGAGCTGTTTTTT,CAIAGLADTGELFF
many,TRBJ2-7,TRBV28,TRBD2,TGTGCCAGCAGTTTAAGGGGGACTAGCCCTGGGGAGCAGTACTTC,CASSLRGTSPGEQYF
many,TRBJ1-1,TRBV10-3,.,TGTGCCATCAGTGCGGCAGGGGCGAACACTGAAGCTTTCTTT,CAISAAGANTEAFF
few,TRBJ2-7,TRBV5-1,.,TGCGCCAGCAGCTTGGGGACCTACCCTGAGCAGTACTTC,CASSLGTYPEQYF
few,TRBJ2-2,TRBV19,.,TGTGCCAGTAGTATCCAGGGGATCGGGGAGCTGTTTTTT,CASSIQGIGELFF
.,TRBJ2-2,TRBV5-1,.,TGCGCCAACAGCCCAGAAGGTCGGACCGGGGAGCTGTTTTTT,CANSPEGRTGELFF
many,TRBJ2-7,TRBV12-3/TRBV12-4,TRBD2,TGTGCCAGCAGTACCGGGACTAGCGAGTATTCCTCCTACGAGCAGTACTTC,CASSTGTSEYSSYEQYF
many,TRBJ2-7,TRBV6-2/TRBV6-3,TRBD2,TGTGCCAGCAAGGGGGAGACTAGCGGGGGGCACTCCTACGAGCAGTACTTC,CASKGETSGGHSYEQYF
many,TRBJ2-7,TRBV2,.,TGTGCCAGCAGTGCCGGACAAGCCAACTACGAGCAGTACTTC,CASSAGQANYEQYF
.,TRBJ2-2,TRBV3-1,TRBD2,TGTGCCAGCAGCCAAGTCCTAGCGGGAGACCTGAACACCGGGGAGCTGTTTTTT,CASSQVLAGDLNTGELFF